These 25 T cell receptor beta chains came from one sample sequenced in a study of breast tumors, draining lymph nodes, adjacent tissues. TCRdb ran MiXCR on the multiplex PCR reads and lists one entry per CDR3 protein. The table shows about 200,000 distinct CDR3 sequences, with 30% to 35% occurring only once. Samples came from axillary lymph nodes draining the breast cancer. Sequenced input: axillary lymph node tissue. The receptors were gathered from a female donor with breast cancer. Some clones in this sample may be carry-over from other donors' samples.

This clonotype was counted only a few times. The V call is TRBV6-5, the J call TRBJ2-5; D is unresolved. Germline V CDR1 and CDR2: MNHEY, SVGAGI. This CDR3 contains 11 residues. V was clipped by 2 bases and J by 13 bases, with 11 bases between them. Here the CDR3 reads CASSYAKRSYF. Here the CDR3 DNA reads TGTGCCAGCAGTTACGCTAAAAGATCGTACTTC.

This clonotype was observed a handful of times. The chain combines TRBV6-4 with TRBJ2-7; 10 bases line up with TRBD1. The CDR3 spans 16 residues. Germline V gene sequence: CDR1 MRHNA, CDR2 SNTAGT. Trimming at V came to 5 bases and at J to 4 bases, leaving 11 bases not matched to a gene. As DNA, the CDR3 is TGTGCCAGCAGTCAATTTGAGGGGGACAGGGGATACGAGCAGTACTTC. It specifies CASSQFEGDRGYEQYF.

The V gene is TRBV6-5, the J gene TRBJ1-2; weak D call: TRBD1 (5 bases). Deletions cut 6 bases from V and 1 base from J, with 15 bases between. Looked up from germline, CDR1 is MNHEY and CDR2 is SVGAGI. The CDR3 contains 15 residues. This CDR3 reads CASSPRQRNNYGYTF. CDR3 bases: TGTGCCAGCAGCCCCAGACAGAGAAATAACTATGGCTACACCTTC.

The sample holds many counts of this clonotype. The chain uses TRBV4-1 and TRBJ2-3; TRBD2 agrees at 12 bases. The junction had 6 bases not matched to a gene; V was cut back by 4 bases and J by 4 bases. Germline CDR1 reads MGHRA; CDR2 reads YSYEKL. The length of the CDR3 is 16 residues. CDR3 DNA: TGCGCCAGCAGCCTCGGGACTAGCGGGCTTGCAGATACGCAGTATTTT. This encodes CASSLGTSGLADTQYF.

This clonotype was observed a handful of times. The junction differs from germline at one of its ends, possibly a read error. The chain recombines TRBV3-1 with TRBJ2-5; TRBD2 matches at 9 bases. CDR1 and CDR2 (germline): LGHDT, YNNKEL (reference sequence). The CDR3 has 15 residues. CDR3 bases: TGTGCCAGCAGCCAGTTGCGGGGGGGACAAGAGGCCCAGTACTTC. It encodes CASSQLRGGQEAQYF.

Details on this clonotype: Just one base apart from a much larger clone, this may be a read error. The CDR3 spells CSASGTGAGTEQFF. The CDR3 DNA sequence: TGCAGTGCTTCCGGGACAGGGGCGGGAACTGAGCAGTTCTTC. The V call is TRBV20-1, the J call TRBJ2-1; 10 positions agree with TRBD1. The germline V gene has CDR1 DFQATT and CDR2 SNEGSKA (reference sequence). The V and J ends lost 5 bases and 9 bases, in that order; junction bases with no gene match: 10. This CDR3 has 14 residues.

This clonotype was counted ten times or more. The chain couples TRBV5-1 to TRBJ2-1; 12 bases map to TRBD2. The CDR3 consists of 17 residues. V lost 4 bases and J lost 8; bases outside the gene matches: 13. Germline V gene data show CDR1 as SGHRS and CDR2 as YFSETQ. In DNA, the CDR3 is TGCGCCAGCAGCCGGGCCGGGACTAGCGGGTTGAGAGATGAGCAGTTCTTC. It translates to CASSRAGTSGLRDEQFF.

There are many counts of this clonotype. The chain carries TRBV12-3 or TRBV12-4 and TRBJ2-2, with 7 positions matching TRBD2. V shed 6 bases and J 5 bases; nucleotides not matched to a gene: 3. This CDR3 contains 13 residues. CDR3 nucleotides: TGTGCCAGCAGCCCAGCGGGAACCGGGGAGCTGTTTTTT. Translating it yields CASSPAGTGELFF.

This clonotype has a count of ten or more. The CDR3 loop is CASSLGSGNSEQYF. CDR3 bases: TGTGCCAGCAGCTTAGGGTCGGGGAACTCCGAGCAGTACTTC. The chain recombines TRBV7-6 with TRBJ2-7; D is possibly TRBD2 (5 bases). Trimming stripped 1 base from V and 6 bases from J, with 13 bases between. There are 14 residues in the CDR3. Germline values: CDR1 SGHVS, CDR2 FNYEAQ.

As regards this clonotype: A much larger clone sits a single nucleotide away, making a read error possible. The rearrangement links TRBV20-1 to TRBJ2-5; 9 bases map to TRBD2. Germline CDR1 DFQATT, CDR2 SNEGSKA (reference sequence). This CDR3 spans 14 amino acids. The DNA of the CDR3 is TGCAGTGCTAGTTTGCGGGAGGGCCAAGCGACCCAGTACTTC. It codes for CSASLREGQATQYF.

J is TRBJ2-1 and V is TRBV27, with 12 bases identical to TRBD2. Germline V CDR1 and CDR2: MNHEY, SMNVEV (reference sequence). After removal of 5 bases from V and 2 bases from J, the junction contained 7 bases not matched to a gene. The CDR3 extends over 17 amino acids. CDR3 sequence: CASSPWTSGAAYNEQFF. CDR3 sequence (DNA): TGTGCCAGCAGTCCATGGACTAGCGGGGCTGCCTACAATGAGCAGTTCTTC.

At least ten counts were recorded for this clonotype. The chain is built from TRBV6-6 and TRBJ2-1, with D perhaps matching TRBD1 (5 bases). CDR3 size: 14 residues. CDR1 and CDR2 (germline): MNHNY, SVGAGI (reference sequence). The V gene lost 3 bases and the J gene lost 10 bases, with 16 bases spanning the gap. The CDR3 spells CASSYGSTGGEQFF. CDR3 coding DNA: TGTGCCAGCAGTTATGGCTCTACAGGCGGAGAGCAGTTCTTC.

The rearrangement uses TRBV12-3 or TRBV12-4 and TRBJ2-1, with D possibly TRBD1 on 6 matching bases. The germline V and J ends were trimmed by 4 bases and 9 bases, with 13 bases remaining between them. The CDR3 is 13 residues long. The CDR3 is CASSSDRSGEQFF. As DNA, the CDR3 is TGTGCCAGCAGTTCGGACAGATCGGGTGAGCAGTTCTTC.

In its sample, this clonotype was seen many times. The chain has TRBV12-3 or TRBV12-4 and TRBJ2-5, with D possibly TRBD1 on 6 matching bases. This CDR3 contains 14 residues. Trimming stripped 5 bases from V and 5 bases from J, with 15 bases between. The CDR3 spells CASSPTGTRETQYF. The CDR3 bases are TGTGCCAGCAGTCCTACAGGGACCAGGGAGACCCAGTACTTC.

This clonotype appeared many times. V usage is TRBV6-6 and J usage is TRBJ1-6, with D perhaps matching TRBD1 (6 bases). Trimming took 6 bases from V and 14 from J, leaving 17 bases between them. The germline V gene has CDR1 MNHNY and CDR2 SVGAGI (reference sequence). The length of the CDR3 is 13 residues. The CDR3 reads CASSLPRGKTLHF. DNA of the CDR3: TGTGCCAGCAGCCTACCCAGGGGCAAAACCCTCCACTTT.

The V gene is TRBV19, the J gene TRBJ1-2; D gene uncertain. The CDR3 loop spans 12 amino acids. Germline CDR1 is LNHDA and CDR2 is SQIVND (reference sequence). The V end lost 7 bases, the J end lost 11 bases, and 17 bases lay between the germline ends. In nucleotides, the CDR3 is TGTGCCAGTAATCGGCAAAGGGAGTGGTACACCTTC. It is translated as CASNRQREWYTF.

The chain is built from TRBV20-1 and TRBJ1-5; no definite D call. This CDR3 is 10 amino acids long. Germline V lookup: CDR1 DFQATT, CDR2 SNEGSKA (reference sequence). Trimming shortened V by 0 bases and J by 9 bases, and 3 bases separated the two germline ends. The chain's CDR3 is CSARDRPQHF. The DNA of the CDR3 is TGCAGTGCTAGAGATCGGCCCCAGCATTTT.

This clonotype occurred many times. The J gene is TRBJ1-2, the V gene TRBV6-1; 8 bases agree with TRBD1. The CDR3 covers 14 residues. J gave up 2 bases and V 1 base, and 0 bases lay outside the gene matches. Germline CDR1 is MNHNS and CDR2 is SASEGT. CDR3 coding DNA: TGTGCCAGCAGTGAAGGGACAGGGAACTATGGCTACACCTTC. Residues: CASSEGTGNYGYTF.

This clonotype was recorded many times. The V call is TRBV7-8, the J call TRBJ2-3, with 9 nucleotides matching TRBD2. V lost 0 bases, J lost 4 bases, and 5 bases stayed unmatched. This CDR3 has 16 amino acids. The V gene's germline CDR1 is SGHVS and CDR2 FQNEAQ. CDR3 in DNA: TGTGCCAGCAGCTTAGCCGGGCGGGGGGGACCAGATACGCAGTATTTT. Protein product: CASSLAGRGGPDTQYF.

In this sample, this clonotype turned up many times. The chain is built from TRBV20-1 and TRBJ2-3; D may be TRBD2 (6 bases). The CDR3 consists of 15 residues. The V end lost 1 base, the J end lost 1 base, and 12 bases lay between the germline ends. Germline CDR1 and CDR2: DFQATT and SNEGSKA (reference sequence). CDR3 DNA: TGCAGTGCTAGAGGTGGTTGGAGGGGCACAGATACGCAGTATTTT. Amino acids: CSARGGWRGTDTQYF.

This clonotype came up many times. V usage is TRBV7-9 and J usage is TRBJ1-4; D remains ambiguous. V lost 5 bases, J lost 3 bases, and 10 bases lay in between. CDR1 SEHNR and CDR2 FQNEAQ come from the germline V gene (reference sequence). CDR3 length: 14 residues. Here the CDR3 reads CASSRGAANEKLFF. In nucleotides, the CDR3 is TGTGCCAGCAGCCGAGGAGCCGCTAATGAAAAACTGTTTTTT.

This clonotype was recorded many times. V gene TRBV20-1 combines with J gene TRBJ2-7; 7 nucleotides line up with TRBD1. The CDR3 is 13 residues long. Germline V gene data show CDR1 as DFQATT and CDR2 as SNEGSKA (reference sequence). The V gene end was trimmed by 0 bases and the J gene end by 6 bases; junction bases not matched to a gene: 5. The CDR3 DNA follows: TGCAGTGCTAGAGATCCACAGGGGACCGAGCAGTACTTC. Translation: CSARDPQGTEQYF.

As to this clonotype: A much bigger clone sits one base away, suggesting this may be a read error. The final CDR3 position lacks the conserved phenylalanine or tryptophan, pointing to a likely read error. The chain has TRBV18 and TRBJ2-5; no clear D gene. Trimming took off 2 bases at V and 5 bases at J, with 6 bases between the two ends. The CDR3 contains 12 residues. Germline V gene data show CDR1 as KGHSH and CDR2 as LQKENI. Here the CDR3 reads CASSPAEETQYL. CDR3 DNA sequence: TGTGCCAGCTCACCAGCGGAGGAGACCCAGTACCTC.

This clonotype was seen only a few times. The rearrangement joins TRBV29-1 to TRBJ1-1, with D possibly TRBD1 on 5 matching bases. The germline V and J ends were trimmed by 4 bases and 6 bases, with 18 bases remaining between them. CDR1 SQVTM and CDR2 ANQGSEA come from the germline V gene. The CDR3 totals 14 residues. CDR3 bases: TGCAGCGTTGCTGATGTGGGGCGCGGGCCTGAAGCTTTCTTT. It is translated as CSVADVGRGPEAFF.

This clonotype was counted many times. This rearrangement joins TRBV19 to TRBJ1-2; maybe TRBD1 (6 bases). CDR3 length: 14 residues. Trimming shortened V by 6 bases and J by 5 bases, and 16 bases separated the two germline ends. The germline V gene encodes CDR1 LNHDA and CDR2 SQIVND (reference sequence). Here the CDR3 reads CASRTEWTAYGYTF. CDR3 in DNA: TGTGCCAGTAGAACCGAGTGGACAGCTTATGGCTACACCTTC.